This T cell receptor (beta chain) originates from a study of shared clonotypes between healthy human individuals (dated by TCRdb to 2020 to 2022). Broadly, across the study: A few men and two women, aged 18 to 49 years, made up the cohort. Per donor, three plates each were used for CD4 naive and CD4 memory, two for CD8 naive, and one for CD8 memory. The study deeply sequenced blood TCR repertoires of 5 or 6 healthy adults to estimate repertoire size and the extent of clonotype sharing between individuals. To increase sequencing depth and limit assay-specific biases, TCR repertoire library preparation and sequencing were carried out by different laboratories using diverse techniques. Between about 0.94 and 8.9 billion PBMCs per donor were obtained by leukapheresis.

Broader findings and caveats from the paper: Estimated clonotype richness was generally larger for naive than for memory subsets. Because the study included only a small number of donors, the genetic and exposure-history diversity represented was limited. Higher generation probabilities were observed for clonotypes shared by all four sorted-subset donors than for non-shared clonotypes. Based on pairwise subsampling, the degree of clonotype sharing among donors was expected to be affected by sequencing depth. Across a few donors, about 4.5% of naive CD4, roughly 3.8% of naive CD8, 2.3% of memory CD4, and 0.4% of memory CD8 clonotypes were shared. Incomplete sequencing was indicated by rarefaction of sorted-subset datasets, despite the large sequencing depth. Only blood was sampled, and tissue TCR repertoires likely differ from those in blood.

Worth noting for this clone: Its antigen target is currently unknown. Within one base of it there is no much larger clone, and no base qualities were kept.

The CDR3 goes from the cysteine to the phenylalanine over 14 residues. Just the 42-base CDR3 DNA is kept, in frame starting at base 1. Trimming costs V 5 bases and J 2 bases, and their ends lie 10 bases apart. The germline V gene (reference sequence) provides CDR1 SSHAT and CDR2 FNYEAQ. Using the deep immunoSEQ assay, multiplex PCR amplified TCR CDR3 regions from genomic DNA. Extracted genomic DNA from each cell subset was distributed evenly across all wells of several immunoSEQ 96-well plates, and each plate was treated as a replicate. For sorted subsets, roughly 200 ng genomic DNA, equal to tens of thousands of T cell genomes, was loaded into each replicate PCR. Purified libraries were quantified with a Qubit 3.0 fluorometer, sized on a Bioanalyzer 2100, and re-quantified with the KAPA Library Quantification kit. Every immunoSEQ 96-well plate was sequenced on a dedicated single-read 150-cycle Illumina NextSeq 550 flow cell. In the original analysis: The immunoSEQ output contained only junctional sequences without quality scores, so filtering could not match that applied to full-length reads. Sequences were annotated with PyIR, a Python wrapper for IgBLAST v1.9, and V/J genes and CDR3 were assigned using IMGT germline references. Reads were removed for weak V/J assignments (E-value above 1e-6), missing CDR3, stop codons, out-of-frame junctions, or ambiguous translated residues. A V3J clonotype was defined by an identical inferred V gene, J gene, and CDR3 amino acid sequence. Percentage overlap between repertoires was calculated by dividing the number of shared unique clonotypes by the size of the smaller repertoire. Richness of each repertoire was evaluated using RTK rarefaction, the Chao1 estimator, and Recon v2.1 estimates of unobserved clonotypes. Generation probabilities for all TCRbeta clonotypes obtained by the gDNA method from a few donors were computed using OLGA. As stored in TCRdb, this immuneACCESS dataset retains in-frame rearrangements with V and J assigned. A fraction of the clones does not appear; measured against another copy, unresolved V genes explain less than half of the discrepancy, and the remainder lacks a known reason. The V and J calls and clone size come from that table; D and trimming were worked out from the DNA. This sample comprises 330,000 or so clones, around 79% of them detected only once. In total, the top ten clones hold roughly a tenth of the sample.

The donors were healthy, HIV-negative adults with no recently reported acute infections or vaccinations. All donors were Caucasian adults living in Nashville, Tennessee, USA. CD4+ T cells were enriched by magnetic negative selection; naive cells were then positively selected on CD45RA, and the negative fraction formed the memory subset. After blood collection by leukapheresis, PBMCs were isolated using Ficoll-Histopaque density gradient centrifugation and then cryopreserved in the vapor phase of liquid nitrogen. Analytical flow cytometry was used to check the purity and quantity of every magnetically sorted T cell population. Genomic DNA was isolated from every sorted fraction and measured by UV absorbance on a Nanodrop 2000c.

The chain links TRBV7-7 with TRBJ1-3; no D gene call is confident. Sequenced sample: memory CD4+ T cells sorted from blood. The sample's cell subset or site, from its label and the paper: CD45RA-negative fraction. The clonotype originates from a man younger than 40 in good health. The CDR3 amino acid sequence is: CASSVRGAGNTIYF. The base sequence is TGTGCCAGCAGCGTTCGTGGGGCTGGAAACACCATATATTTT.